Given below is one TCR beta chain in context. The germline V gene encodes CDR1 ENHRY and CDR2 SYGVKD. V gave up 10 bases and J gave up 9 bases; unmatched junction bases: 12. CDR3 length equals 13 residues. Amplified TCR beta CDR3 regions came from RNA transcripts. A set of HTBI primers served as the primers for a first-round RT-PCR of the TCR CDR3. TCRdb independently ran MiXCR on the multiplex PCR reads; one entry per CDR3 protein. Counted here are hundreds of thousands of distinct CDR3 sequences, roughly 15% occurring once; the ten biggest clones make up 15% to 20%. The data are from a study of T cells in Graves' hyperthyroidism and ophthalmopathy. Looking at the study overall: Peripheral blood specimens were obtained at initial diagnosis, prior to any treatment.

The rearrangement joins TRBV10-3 to TRBJ2-1; TRBD2 agrees at 7 bases. Sequenced material: blood. This TCR derives from a woman in her sixties with Graves' ophthalmopathy. In DNA form, the CDR3 reads TGTGCCAGAAGCGGGGACCCCAATGGTGAGCAGTTCTTC. This sequence encodes CARSGDPNGEQFF.